This T cell receptor (beta chain) appears in the sequencing data of a study of neurological immune-mediated disorders. Study-wide results and caveats: Patients with HTLV-1-associated myelopathy showed the most TCR clonal expansion. Those with multiple sclerosis showed the least, falling below healthy controls. Expanded clones shared no CDR3 amino acid sequences across subjects, suggesting private repertoires in all groups.

Time point indicated: longitudinal time-point 1 (baseline). The trim removed 5 bases at V and 5 bases at J, leaving 6 bases unmatched. This CDR3 is built from 14 residues. Germline V lookup: CDR1 SGHVS, CDR2 FQNEAQ. The authors produced cDNA by 5'RACE using 10-nucleotide random UMIs. Over 180 million TCR-beta sequences (from 15-18 subjects) were yielded by each sequencing run. MiXCR, run by TCRdb on the 5' RACE reads, gives a single entry per CDR3 protein. The sample contains 55,000 to 75,000 distinct CDR3 sequences, about 13% of which appear only once. Comment on this clonotype: Its antigen is still unknown.

The receptor's source is a female donor with HTLV-1-associated myelopathy (HAM/TSP). The sequenced sample was PBMCs. The chain carries TRBV7-8 and TRBJ2-5; 9 bases are a match to TRBD1. The CDR3, as DNA: TGTGCCAGCAGCCTAGGGACAGGGCCGGAGACCCAGTACTTC. Amino acids: CASSLGTGPETQYF.